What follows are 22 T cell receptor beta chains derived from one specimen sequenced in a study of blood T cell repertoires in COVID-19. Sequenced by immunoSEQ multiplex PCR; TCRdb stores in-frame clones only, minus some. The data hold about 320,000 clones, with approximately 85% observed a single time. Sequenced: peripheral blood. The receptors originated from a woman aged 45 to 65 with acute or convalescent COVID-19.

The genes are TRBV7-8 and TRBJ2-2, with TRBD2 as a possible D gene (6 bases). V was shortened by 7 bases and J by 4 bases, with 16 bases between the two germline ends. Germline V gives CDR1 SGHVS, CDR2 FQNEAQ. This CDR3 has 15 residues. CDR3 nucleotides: TGTGCCAGCACCTTGACCGGGAGCGGCACCGGGGAGCTGTTTTTT. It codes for CASTLTGSGTGELFF.

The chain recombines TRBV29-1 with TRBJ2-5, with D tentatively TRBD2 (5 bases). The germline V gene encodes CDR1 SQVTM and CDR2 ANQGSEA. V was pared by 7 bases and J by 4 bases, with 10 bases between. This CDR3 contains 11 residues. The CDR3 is CSADRGETQYF. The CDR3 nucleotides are TGCAGCGCAGACCGGGGAGAGACCCAGTACTTC.

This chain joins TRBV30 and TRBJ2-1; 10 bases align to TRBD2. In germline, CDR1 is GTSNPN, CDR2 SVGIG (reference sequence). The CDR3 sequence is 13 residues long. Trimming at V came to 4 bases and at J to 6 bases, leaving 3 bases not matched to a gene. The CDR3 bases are TGTGCCTGGATGAGGACTAGCGGCAATGAGCAGTTCTTC. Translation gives CAWMRTSGNEQFF.

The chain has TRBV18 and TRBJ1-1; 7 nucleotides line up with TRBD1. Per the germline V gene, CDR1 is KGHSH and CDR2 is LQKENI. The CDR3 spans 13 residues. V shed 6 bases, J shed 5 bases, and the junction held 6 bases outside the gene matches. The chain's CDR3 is CASSQGEETEAFF. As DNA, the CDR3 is TGTGCCAGCTCCCAGGGGGAGGAAACTGAAGCTTTCTTT. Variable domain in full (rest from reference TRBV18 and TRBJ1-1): NAGVMQNPRHLVRRRGQEARLRCSPMKGHSHVYWYRQLPEEGLKFMVYLQKENIIDESGMPKERFSAEFPKEGPSILRIQQVVRGDSAAYFCASSQGEETEAFFGQGTRLTVV.

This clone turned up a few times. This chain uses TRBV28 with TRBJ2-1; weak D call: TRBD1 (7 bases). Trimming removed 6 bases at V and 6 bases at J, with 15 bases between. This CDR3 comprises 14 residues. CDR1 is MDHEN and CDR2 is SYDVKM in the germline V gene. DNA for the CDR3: TGTGCCAGCAGGCCGGAGGGGGCGCGCAATGAGCAGTTCTTC. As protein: CASRPEGARNEQFF. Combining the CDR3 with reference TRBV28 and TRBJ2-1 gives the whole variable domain DVKVTQSSRYLVKRTGEKVFLECVQDMDHENMFWYRQDPGLGLRLIYFSYDVKMKEKGDIPEGYSVSREKKERFSLILESASTNQTSMYLCASRPEGARNEQFFGPGTRLTVL.

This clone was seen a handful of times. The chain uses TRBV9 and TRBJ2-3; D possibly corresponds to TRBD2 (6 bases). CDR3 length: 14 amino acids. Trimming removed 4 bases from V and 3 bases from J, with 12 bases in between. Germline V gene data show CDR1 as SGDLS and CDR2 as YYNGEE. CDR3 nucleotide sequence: TGTGCCAGCAGCCCGGAGGGTGCGACAGATACGCAGTATTTT. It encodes CASSPEGATDTQYF.

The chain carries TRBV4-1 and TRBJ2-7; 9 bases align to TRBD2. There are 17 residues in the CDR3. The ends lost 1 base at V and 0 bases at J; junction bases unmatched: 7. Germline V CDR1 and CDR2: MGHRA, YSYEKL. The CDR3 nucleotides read TGCGCCAGCAGCCAAGGGGTAGCGGGAGTACGCTCCTACGAGCAGTACTTC. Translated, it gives CASSQGVAGVRSYEQYF.

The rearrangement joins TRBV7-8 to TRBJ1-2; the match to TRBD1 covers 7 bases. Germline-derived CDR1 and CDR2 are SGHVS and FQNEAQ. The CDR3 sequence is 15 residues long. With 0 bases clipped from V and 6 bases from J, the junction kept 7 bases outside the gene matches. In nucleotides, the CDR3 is TGTGCCAGCAGCTTAGCGGGGGCAGGGGGAGATGGCTACACCTTC. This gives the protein CASSLAGAGGDGYTF.

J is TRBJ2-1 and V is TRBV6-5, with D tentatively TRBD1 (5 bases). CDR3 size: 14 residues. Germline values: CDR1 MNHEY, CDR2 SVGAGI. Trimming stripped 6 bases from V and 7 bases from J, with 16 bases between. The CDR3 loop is CASRETSRGNEQFF. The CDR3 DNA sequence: TGTGCCAGCAGAGAGACCTCAAGGGGAAATGAGCAGTTCTTC.

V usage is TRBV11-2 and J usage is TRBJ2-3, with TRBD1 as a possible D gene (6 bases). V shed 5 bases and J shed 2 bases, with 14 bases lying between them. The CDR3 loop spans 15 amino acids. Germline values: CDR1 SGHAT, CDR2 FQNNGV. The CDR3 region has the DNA TGTGCCAGCAGCCCACCGGACAGAAACACAGATACGCAGTATTTT. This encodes CASSPPDRNTDTQYF.

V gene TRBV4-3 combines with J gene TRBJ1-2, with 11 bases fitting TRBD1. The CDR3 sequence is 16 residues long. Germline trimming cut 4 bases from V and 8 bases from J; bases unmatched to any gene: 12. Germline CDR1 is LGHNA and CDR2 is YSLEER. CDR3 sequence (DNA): TGCGCCAGCAGCCCAGTCGGACAGGGGGCCGGAATCGGCTACACCTTC. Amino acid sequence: CASSPVGQGAGIGYTF.

CDR3 bases: TGTGCCAGCAGCTTGACCCGGACAGGGGGCGGTTTGAACACTGAAGCTTTCTTT. Translating gives CASSLTRTGGGLNTEAFF. The rearrangement links TRBV5-6 to TRBJ1-1; 11 bases match TRBD1. The CDR3 length is 18 residues. Germline trimming cut 1 base from V and 0 bases from J; bases unmatched to any gene: 8. The germline CDR1 and CDR2 sequences are SGHDT and YYEEEE.

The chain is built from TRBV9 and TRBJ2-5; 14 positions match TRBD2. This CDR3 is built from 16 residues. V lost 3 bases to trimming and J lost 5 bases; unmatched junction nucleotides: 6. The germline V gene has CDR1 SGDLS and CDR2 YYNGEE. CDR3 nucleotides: TGTGCCAGCAGCGCCTTGACTAGCGGGAGGGGCGAGACCCAGTACTTC. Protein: CASSALTSGRGETQYF.

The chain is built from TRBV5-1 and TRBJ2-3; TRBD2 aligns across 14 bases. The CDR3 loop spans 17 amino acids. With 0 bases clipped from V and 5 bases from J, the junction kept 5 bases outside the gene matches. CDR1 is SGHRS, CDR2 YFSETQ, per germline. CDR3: CASSLEGLAGVVDTQYF. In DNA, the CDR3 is TGCGCCAGCAGCTTGGAGGGACTAGCGGGAGTAGTAGATACGCAGTATTTT.

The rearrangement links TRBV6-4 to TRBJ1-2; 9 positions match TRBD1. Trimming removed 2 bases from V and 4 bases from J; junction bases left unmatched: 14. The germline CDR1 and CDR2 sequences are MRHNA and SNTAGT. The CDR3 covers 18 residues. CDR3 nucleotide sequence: TGTGCCAGCAGTGACGGCGGATTACCGGGACAGGGCCTCTATGGCTACACCTTC. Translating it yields CASSDGGLPGQGLYGYTF.

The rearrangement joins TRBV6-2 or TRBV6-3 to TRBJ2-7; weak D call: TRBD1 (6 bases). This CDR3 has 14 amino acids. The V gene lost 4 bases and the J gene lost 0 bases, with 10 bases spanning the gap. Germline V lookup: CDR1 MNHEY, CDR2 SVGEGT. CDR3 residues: CASSFDRHSYEQYF. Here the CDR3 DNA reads TGTGCCAGCAGTTTCGACAGGCACTCCTACGAGCAGTACTTC.

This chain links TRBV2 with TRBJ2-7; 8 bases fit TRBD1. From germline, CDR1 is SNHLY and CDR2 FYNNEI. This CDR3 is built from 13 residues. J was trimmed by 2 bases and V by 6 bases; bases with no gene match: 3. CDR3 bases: TGTGCCAGCAGGTGGACAGGGCCCTACGAGCAGTACTTC. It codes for CASRWTGPYEQYF.

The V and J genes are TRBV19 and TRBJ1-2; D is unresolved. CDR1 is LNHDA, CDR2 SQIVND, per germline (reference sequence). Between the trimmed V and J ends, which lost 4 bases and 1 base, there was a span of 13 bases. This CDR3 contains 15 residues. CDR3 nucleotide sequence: TGTGCCAGTAGTACCTCGGGCGGGGTTAACTATGGCTACACCTTC. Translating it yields CASSTSGGVNYGYTF.

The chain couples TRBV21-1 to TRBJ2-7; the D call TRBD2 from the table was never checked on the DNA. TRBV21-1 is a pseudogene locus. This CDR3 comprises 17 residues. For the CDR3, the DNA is TGTGCCAGCAGCTTGAAGGATGGGACTAGCGGCCCCTACGAGCAGTACTTC. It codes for CASSLKDGTSGPYEQYF.

The CDR3 coding sequence is TGTGCCAGCAGCGCGGACAGGGTTGTGGACACTGAAGCTTTCTTT. Its translation is CASSADRVVDTEAFF. The chain is built from TRBV9 and TRBJ1-1, with TRBD1 matching over 8 bases. V was pared by 3 bases and J by 3 bases, with 7 bases of the junction left unmatched. Germline CDR1 is SGDLS and CDR2 is YYNGEE. The CDR3 runs to 15 residues.

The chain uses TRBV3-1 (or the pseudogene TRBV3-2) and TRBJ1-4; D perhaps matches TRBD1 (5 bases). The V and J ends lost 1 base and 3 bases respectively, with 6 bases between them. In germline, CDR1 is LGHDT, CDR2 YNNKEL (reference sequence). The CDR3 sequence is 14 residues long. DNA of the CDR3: TGTGCCAGCAGCCAAGGACAGCCTAATGAAAAACTGTTTTTT. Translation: CASSQGQPNEKLFF.

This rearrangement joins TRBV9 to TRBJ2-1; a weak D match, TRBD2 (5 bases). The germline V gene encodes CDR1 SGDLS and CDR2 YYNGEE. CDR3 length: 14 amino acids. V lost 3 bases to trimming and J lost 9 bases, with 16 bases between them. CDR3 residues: CASSGQLARGEQFF. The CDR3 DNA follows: TGTGCCAGCAGCGGACAATTAGCGAGAGGTGAGCAGTTCTTC.